Shown below are 3 T cell receptor beta chains from a single sample sequenced in a study of cytomegalovirus exposure and HLA in healthy donors. Primers: 60 Vbeta forward and 13 Jbeta reverse. This table comes from immunoSEQ multiplex PCR, and its TCRdb copy is limited to in-frame clones, with some not included. The sample shows about 150,000 clones, over 75% of them seen only once. The sample consisted of PBMCs. The receptor source for this set is a woman in her forties in good health and CMV-seropositive.

This rearrangement joins TRBV7-6 to TRBJ2-7, with 9 bases lining up with TRBD1. The germline V gene encodes CDR1 SGHVS and CDR2 FNYEAQ. The CDR3 has 15 residues. Germline trimming cut 0 bases from V and 1 base from J; bases unmatched to any gene: 1. As DNA, the CDR3 is TGTGCCAGCAGCTTAGCGACAGGGGGGTCCTACGAGCAGTACTTC. Its protein is CASSLATGGSYEQYF.

The chain joins TRBV29-1 to TRBJ2-7; TRBD1 agrees at 8 bases. Germline V lookup: CDR1 SQVTM, CDR2 ANQGSEA. This CDR3 is built from 13 residues. V dropped 6 bases and J dropped 6; count of bases not matched to a gene: 10. As DNA, the CDR3 is TGCAGCGTCCAAGGACAGGGATCACGCGAGCAGTACTTC. It translates to CSVQGQGSREQYF.

The gene calls are TRBV9 and TRBJ2-3, with 9 bases lining up with TRBD2. This CDR3 contains 15 residues. J was trimmed by 6 bases and V by 0 bases; bases with no gene match: 5. The germline V gene has CDR1 SGDLS and CDR2 YYNGEE. The CDR3, as DNA: TGTGCCAGCAGCGTAGTCGCGGGGGGGGTCGATACGCAGTATTTT. This codes for CASSVVAGGVDTQYF.